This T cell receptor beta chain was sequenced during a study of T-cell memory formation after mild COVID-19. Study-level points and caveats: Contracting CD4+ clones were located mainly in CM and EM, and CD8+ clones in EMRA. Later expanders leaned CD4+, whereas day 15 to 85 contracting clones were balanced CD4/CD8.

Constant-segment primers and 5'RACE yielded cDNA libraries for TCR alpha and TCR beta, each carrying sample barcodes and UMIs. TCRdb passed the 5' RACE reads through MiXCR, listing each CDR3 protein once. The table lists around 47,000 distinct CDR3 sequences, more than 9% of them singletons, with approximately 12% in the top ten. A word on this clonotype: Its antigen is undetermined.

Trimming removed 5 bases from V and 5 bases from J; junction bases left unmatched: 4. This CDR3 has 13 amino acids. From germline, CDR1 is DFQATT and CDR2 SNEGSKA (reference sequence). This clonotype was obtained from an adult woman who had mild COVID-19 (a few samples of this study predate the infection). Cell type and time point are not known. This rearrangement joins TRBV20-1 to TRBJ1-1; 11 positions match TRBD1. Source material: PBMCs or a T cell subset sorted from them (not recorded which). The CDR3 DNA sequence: TGCAGTGCTCGGACAGGGGGCTTGACTGAAGCTTTCTTT. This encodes CSARTGGLTEAFF.